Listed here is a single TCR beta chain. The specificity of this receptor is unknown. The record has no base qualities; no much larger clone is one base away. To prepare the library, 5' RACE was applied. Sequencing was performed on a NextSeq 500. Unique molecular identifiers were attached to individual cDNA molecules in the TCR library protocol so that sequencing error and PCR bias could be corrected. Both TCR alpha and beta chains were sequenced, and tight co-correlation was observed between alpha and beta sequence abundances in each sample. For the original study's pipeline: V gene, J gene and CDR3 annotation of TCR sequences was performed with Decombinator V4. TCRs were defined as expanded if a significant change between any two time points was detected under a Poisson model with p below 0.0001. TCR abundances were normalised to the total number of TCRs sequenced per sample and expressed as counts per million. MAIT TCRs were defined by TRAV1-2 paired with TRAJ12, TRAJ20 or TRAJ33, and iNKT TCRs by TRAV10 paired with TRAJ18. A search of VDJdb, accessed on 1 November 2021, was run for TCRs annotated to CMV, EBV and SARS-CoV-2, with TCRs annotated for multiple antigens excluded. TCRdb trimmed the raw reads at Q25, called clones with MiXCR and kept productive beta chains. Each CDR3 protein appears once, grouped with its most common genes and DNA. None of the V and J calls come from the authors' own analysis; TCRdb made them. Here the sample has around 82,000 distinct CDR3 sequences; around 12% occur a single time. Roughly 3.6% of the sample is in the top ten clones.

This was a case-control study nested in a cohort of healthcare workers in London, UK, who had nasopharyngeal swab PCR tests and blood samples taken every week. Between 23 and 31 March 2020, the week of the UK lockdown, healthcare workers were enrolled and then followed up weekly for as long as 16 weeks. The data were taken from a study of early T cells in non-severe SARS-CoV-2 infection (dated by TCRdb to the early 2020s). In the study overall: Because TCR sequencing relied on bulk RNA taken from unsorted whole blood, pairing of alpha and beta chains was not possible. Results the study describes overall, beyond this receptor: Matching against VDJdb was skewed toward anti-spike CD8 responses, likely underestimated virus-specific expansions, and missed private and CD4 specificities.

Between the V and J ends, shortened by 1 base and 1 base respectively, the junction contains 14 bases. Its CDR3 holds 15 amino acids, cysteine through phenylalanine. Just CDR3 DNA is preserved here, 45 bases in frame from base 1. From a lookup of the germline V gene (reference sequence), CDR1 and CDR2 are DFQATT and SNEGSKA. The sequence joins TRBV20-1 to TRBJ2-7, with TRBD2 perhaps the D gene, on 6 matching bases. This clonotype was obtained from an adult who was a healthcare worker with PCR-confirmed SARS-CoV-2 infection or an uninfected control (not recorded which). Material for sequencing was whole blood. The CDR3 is CSARVLTSISYEQYF. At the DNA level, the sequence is TGCAGTGCTAGAGTACTCACTAGCATATCCTACGAGCAGTACTTC.